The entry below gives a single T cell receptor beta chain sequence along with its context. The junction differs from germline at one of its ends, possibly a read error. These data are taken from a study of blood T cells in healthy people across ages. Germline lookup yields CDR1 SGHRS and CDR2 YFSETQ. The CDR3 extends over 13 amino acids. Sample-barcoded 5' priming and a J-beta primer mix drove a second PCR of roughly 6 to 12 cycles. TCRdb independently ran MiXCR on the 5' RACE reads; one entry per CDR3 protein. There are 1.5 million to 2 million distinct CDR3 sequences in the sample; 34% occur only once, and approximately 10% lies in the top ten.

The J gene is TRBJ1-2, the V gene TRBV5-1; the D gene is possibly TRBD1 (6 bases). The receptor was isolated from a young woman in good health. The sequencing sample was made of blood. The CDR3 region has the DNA TGCGCCTGCAGCTTACAGGGTTTCTATGGCTACACCTTC. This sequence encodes CACSLQGFYGYTF.